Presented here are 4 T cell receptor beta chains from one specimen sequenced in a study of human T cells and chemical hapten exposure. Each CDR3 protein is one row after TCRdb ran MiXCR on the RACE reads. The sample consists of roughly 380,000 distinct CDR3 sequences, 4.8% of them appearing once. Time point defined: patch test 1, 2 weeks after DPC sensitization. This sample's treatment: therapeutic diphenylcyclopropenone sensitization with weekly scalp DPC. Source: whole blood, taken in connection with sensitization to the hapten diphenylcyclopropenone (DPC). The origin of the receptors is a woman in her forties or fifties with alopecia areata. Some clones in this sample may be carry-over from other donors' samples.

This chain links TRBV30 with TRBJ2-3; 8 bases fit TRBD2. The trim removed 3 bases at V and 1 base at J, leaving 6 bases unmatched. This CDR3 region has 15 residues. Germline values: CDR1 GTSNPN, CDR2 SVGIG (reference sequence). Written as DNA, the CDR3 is TGTGCCTGGAGCGGGAGGGCCTTTGGCACAGATACGCAGTATTTT. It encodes CAWSGRAFGTDTQYF.

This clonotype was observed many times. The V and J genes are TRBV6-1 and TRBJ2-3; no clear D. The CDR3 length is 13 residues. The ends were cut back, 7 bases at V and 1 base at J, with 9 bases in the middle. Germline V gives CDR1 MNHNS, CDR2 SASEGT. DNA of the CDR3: TGTGCCAGCAAAGACTTAGGCACAGATACGCAGTATTTT. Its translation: CASKDLGTDTQYF.

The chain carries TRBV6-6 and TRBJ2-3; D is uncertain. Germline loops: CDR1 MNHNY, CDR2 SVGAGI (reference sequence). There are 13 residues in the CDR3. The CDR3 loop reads CASKRAYTDTQYF. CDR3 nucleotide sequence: TGTGCTTCGAAAAGGGCCTACACAGATACGCAGTATTTT.

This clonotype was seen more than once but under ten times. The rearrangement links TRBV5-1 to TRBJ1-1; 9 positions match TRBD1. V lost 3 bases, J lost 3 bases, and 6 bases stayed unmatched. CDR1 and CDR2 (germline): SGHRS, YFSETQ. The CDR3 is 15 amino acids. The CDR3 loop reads CASSWTGARDTEAFF. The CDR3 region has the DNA TGCGCCAGCAGCTGGACAGGGGCCAGGGACACTGAAGCTTTCTTT.